A selection of T cell receptor beta chains follows, all from one sample in a study of cytomegalovirus exposure and HLA in healthy donors. TCRdb's table, derived via immunoSEQ multiplex PCR, lists solely in-frame clones and lacks some. The table counts 120,000 to 150,000 clones; over 2% lies in the top ten. Sample: PBMCs. Receptors were obtained from a woman younger than 35 in good health and CMV-seronegative. The CDR3 runs from the conserved cysteine through the conserved F or W. Fields, in order: V gene, J gene, CDR3 length, D gene, CDR3 protein, CDR3 DNA. A D gene is named only where the DNA matches it firmly.

TRBV7-3	TRBJ2-1	15	TRBD2	CASSLGTSGSYEQFF	TGTGCCAGCAGCCTAGGGACTAGCGGGAGCTATGAGCAGTTCTTC
TRBV5-8	TRBJ1-5	14	TRBD1	CASSGTGINQPQHF	TGTGCCAGCAGTGGGACAGGGATCAATCAGCCCCAGCATTTT
TRBV4-2	TRBJ2-7	14	TRBD1	CASSPAGGRYEQYF	TGTGCCAGCAGCCCGGCAGGGGGCCGTTACGAGCAGTACTTC
TRBV30	TRBJ2-1	12	NA	CAWTGSYNEQFF	TGTGCCTGGACAGGGTCCTACAATGAGCAGTTCTTC
TRBV7-9	TRBJ1-1	17	TRBD1	CASSSVGQGAPNTEAFF	TGTGCCAGCAGCTCGGTGGGACAGGGGGCGCCGAACACTGAAGCTTTCTTT
TRBV28	TRBJ1-2	15	NA	CASSLNAAGNYGYTF	TGTGCCAGCAGTTTAAACGCAGCAGGGAACTATGGCTACACCTTC
TRBV27	TRBJ1-3	15	NA	CATRAGLTSGNTIYF	TGTGCCACCCGAGCAGGTCTCACCTCTGGAAACACCATATATTTT
TRBV6-1	TRBJ1-3	13	NA	CASSENWRGTIYF	TGTGCCAGCAGTGAAAATTGGCGGGGTACCATATATTTT
TRBV14	TRBJ2-2	16	NA	CASSQVLLANTGELFF	TGTGCCAGCAGCCAAGTATTGTTAGCGAACACCGGGGAGCTGTTTTTT
TRBV29-1	TRBJ2-1	15	NA	CSVEEAAGARNEQFF	TGCAGCGTTGAAGAGGCAGCGGGTGCGCGCAATGAGCAGTTCTTC
TRBV5-1	TRBJ2-1	14	NA	CASSLPSSYNEQFF	TGCGCCAGCAGCTTGCCCAGCTCCTACAATGAGCAGTTCTTC
TRBV5-5	TRBJ1-1	17	NA	CASSLEPLRVMNTEAFF	TGTGCCAGCAGCTTGGAGCCCCTCCGGGTAATGAACACTGAAGCTTTCTTT
TRBV11-2	TRBJ1-2	14	NA	CASSFDRDYYGYTF	TGTGCCAGCAGCTTTGACCGGGACTACTATGGCTACACCTTC
TRBV5-4	TRBJ2-3	13	TRBD2	CASPSGSTDTQYF	TGTGCCAGCCCTAGCGGGAGCACAGATACGCAGTATTTT
TRBV10-3	TRBJ2-5	13	TRBD2	CAIGTSEQETQYF	TGTGCCATCGGGACTAGCGAACAAGAGACCCAGTACTTC
TRBV9	TRBJ2-3	17	NA	CASSSRLRGLSTDTQYF	TGTGCCAGCAGCTCCCGTTTAAGGGGCCTTAGCACAGATACGCAGTATTTT
TRBV18	TRBJ1-1	13	NA	CASSPLFNTEAFF	TGTGCCAGCTCTCCTCTCTTTAACACTGAAGCTTTCTTT